Each of the 24 T cell receptor beta chains below was sequenced from the same sample in a study of shared clonotypes between healthy human individuals. The repertoire was sequenced with immunoSEQ multiplex PCR; TCRdb's copy has only in-frame clones and lacks some. The data hold about 1 million clones, with 70% to 80% observed a single time. Sequencing was done on a sample of memory CD4+ T cells sorted from blood. Subset defined: CD45RA-negative fraction. Receptor source: a man between 18 and 35 years old in good health.

The gene calls are TRBV10-2 and TRBJ2-5; D not resolved. V was pared by 5 bases and J by 3 bases, with 4 bases between. The CDR3 runs 11 residues. Germline CDR1 reads WSHSY; CDR2 reads SAAADI. The CDR3 DNA is TGCGCCAGCAGTTTCGAAGAGACCCAGTACTTC. The encoded protein is CASSFEETQYF.

V is TRBV9 and J is TRBJ1-4; 7 bases are shared with TRBD1. CDR3 length: 15 amino acids. Trimming at V came to 4 bases and at J to 8 bases, leaving 11 bases not matched to a gene. Germline CDR1 SGDLS, CDR2 YYNGEE. The CDR3 nucleotides are TGTGCCAGCAGCCAAAATGACAGGGTAGGAGAAAAACTGTTTTTT. This codes for CASSQNDRVGEKLFF.

The chain combines TRBV7-9 with TRBJ1-4; no firm D call. There are 16 residues in the CDR3. The V gene's germline CDR1 is SEHNR and CDR2 FQNEAQ (reference sequence). V lost 0 bases and J 0 bases, leaving 8 bases between the germline ends. The DNA of the CDR3 is TGTGCCAGCAGCTTAGCGCGGAAAACAACTAATGAAAAACTGTTTTTT. Its translation: CASSLARKTTNEKLFF.

V usage is TRBV27 and J usage is TRBJ2-5; D uncertain. There are 12 residues in the CDR3. Trimming removed 3 bases at V and 4 bases at J, with 6 bases between. Germline V gene data show CDR1 as MNHEY and CDR2 as SMNVEV (reference sequence). The CDR3 sequence: CASSFFGETQYF. DNA of the CDR3: TGTGCCAGCAGTTTTTTTGGAGAGACCCAGTACTTC.

The V gene is TRBV7-2, the J gene TRBJ1-5; no clear D gene. In germline, CDR1 is SGHTA, CDR2 FQGNSA. CDR3 length equals 16 residues. Trimming took 5 bases from V and 0 from J, leaving 14 bases between them. The CDR3 sequence is CASSRDMGISNQPQHF. The CDR3 nucleotides are TGTGCCAGCAGCAGAGACATGGGCATTAGCAATCAGCCCCAGCATTTT.

The chain is built from TRBV7-2 and TRBJ2-1, with TRBD2 matching over 13 bases. V gave up 5 bases and J gave up 0 bases; unmatched junction bases: 4. The germline V gene has CDR1 SGHTA and CDR2 FQGNSA. CDR3 length: 17 residues. CDR3 coding DNA: TGTGCCAGCAGCCGGGGACTAGCGGGGAGCTCCTACAATGAGCAGTTCTTC. It codes for CASSRGLAGSSYNEQFF.

This clone was detected ten times or more. This specimen includes other DNA sequences encoding the same CDR3. DNA for the CDR3: TGTGCCAGCAGCTTAGCTGGGGGTTGGAACACCGGGGAGCTGTTTTTT. Amino acid sequence: CASSLAGGWNTGELFF. The chain has TRBV7-9 and TRBJ2-2, with D perhaps assigned TRBD1 or TRBD2 (5 bases each). V was clipped by 0 bases and J by 1 base, with 9 bases between them. CDR1 and CDR2 from the germline V gene are SEHNR and FQNEAQ (reference sequence). The CDR3 spans 16 residues.

On this clone: The same CDR3 arises from other DNA sequences in this sample as well. This chain connects TRBV2 to TRBJ1-5, with a weak D call TRBD1 (6 bases). This CDR3 has 15 residues. Germline CDR1 SNHLY, CDR2 FYNNEI. Trimming took 0 bases from V and 2 from J, leaving 8 bases between them. This CDR3 reads CASSEAGAGNQPQHF. The CDR3 DNA reads as TGTGCCAGCAGTGAAGCGGGGGCTGGCAATCAGCCCCAGCATTTT.

This clone appeared a single time. The gene calls are TRBV7-2 and TRBJ1-3; TRBD1 matches at 8 bases. Per the germline V gene, CDR1 is SGHTA and CDR2 is FQGNSA. The CDR3 totals 16 residues. With 4 bases clipped from V and 1 base from J, the junction kept 6 bases outside the gene matches. The CDR3 region has the DNA TGTGCCAGCAGCTCGGGACAGGTCTCATCTGGAAACACCATATATTTT. Its protein product is CASSSGQVSSGNTIYF.

This clone was counted a few times. The V and J genes are TRBV7-9 and TRBJ2-3, with 8 positions matching TRBD1. V shed 4 bases and J 4 bases; nucleotides not matched to a gene: 1. This CDR3 is built from 13 residues. Germline lookup yields CDR1 SEHNR and CDR2 FQNEAQ (reference sequence). The CDR3: CASSSQGADTQYF. Written as DNA, the CDR3 is TGTGCCAGCAGCTCACAGGGGGCAGATACGCAGTATTTT.

This chain joins TRBV6-6 and TRBJ2-7, with 7 bases fitting TRBD2. The CDR3 extends over 12 amino acids. V shed 7 bases, J shed 3 bases, and the junction held 3 bases outside the gene matches. Germline values: CDR1 MNHNY, CDR2 SVGAGI (reference sequence). CDR3 in amino acids: CASTSGRYEQYF. CDR3 coding DNA: TGTGCCAGCACTAGCGGTCGCTACGAGCAGTACTTC.

This clone was observed a few times. The genes are TRBV6-1 and TRBJ2-2; D is perhaps TRBD1 or TRBD2 (6 bases each). Trimming left V 2 bases short and J 6 bases short, with 13 bases between. Germline CDR1 MNHNS, CDR2 SASEGT. This CDR3 is 15 amino acids long. In DNA, the CDR3 is TGTGCCAGCAGTGAATGGGGGGCAGTGTCCGGGGAGCTGTTTTTT. Translation: CASSEWGAVSGELFF.

This chain's CDR3 is CASRQGQGGNTEAFF. The CDR3 nucleotides read TGTGCCAGCAGACAAGGACAGGGGGGGAACACTGAAGCTTTCTTT. This chain connects TRBV27 to TRBJ1-1; 10 nucleotides agree with TRBD1. Germline V gene sequence: CDR1 MNHEY, CDR2 SMNVEV (reference sequence). The CDR3 is 15 residues long. Trimming at V came to 6 bases and at J to 1 base, leaving 5 bases not matched to a gene.

This clone occurred once. The chain recombines TRBV20-1 with TRBJ1-6; D uncertain. The ends were cut back, 0 bases at V and 10 bases at J, with 4 bases in the middle. CDR1 is DFQATT, CDR2 SNEGSKA, per germline (reference sequence). This CDR3 has 11 amino acids. CDR3 in DNA: TGCAGTGCTAGAGACCGCTCACCCCTCCACTTT. It encodes CSARDRSPLHF.

In this sample, this clone turned up a few times. V usage is TRBV29-1 and J usage is TRBJ2-7, with D uncertain. Trimming removed 4 bases at V and 2 bases at J, with 12 bases between. From germline, CDR1 is SQVTM and CDR2 ANQGSEA. This CDR3 has 13 residues. CDR3 amino acids: CSVVTRVPYEQYF. The CDR3 DNA sequence: TGCAGCGTTGTTACACGAGTTCCCTACGAGCAGTACTTC.

The chain recombines TRBV18 with TRBJ2-1; no clear D gene. Germline loops: CDR1 KGHSH, CDR2 LQKENI. The CDR3 is 16 residues long. Deletions cut 5 bases from V and 6 bases from J, with 20 bases between. CDR3 protein: CASSFGQDPVSNEQFF. Written as DNA, the CDR3 is TGTGCCAGCTCATTTGGCCAGGATCCCGTTTCCAATGAGCAGTTCTTC.

For the CDR3, the DNA is TGTGCCAGCAGCTTTGGACAGTCTATGGAGCAGTACTTC. Amino acid sequence: CASSFGQSMEQYF. This rearrangement joins TRBV5-4 to TRBJ2-7; D is perhaps TRBD1 (6 bases). The ends were cut back, 2 bases at V and 7 bases at J, with 13 bases in the middle. The CDR3 has 13 amino acids. Per the germline V gene, CDR1 is SGHNT and CDR2 is YYREEE (reference sequence).

A word on this clone: One end of the junction varies from germline; a read error may be responsible. The rearrangement links TRBV7-7 to TRBJ2-5; 7 bases are a match to TRBD1. This CDR3 is 15 amino acids long. From germline, CDR1 is SSHAT and CDR2 FNYEAQ (reference sequence). CDR3 protein: CASSLGGQNQETQYF. The CDR3 DNA reads TGTGCTAGCAGCTTAGGGGGACAGAACCAAGAGACCCAGTACTTC. Full variable domain (outside the CDR3, taken from reference TRBV7-7 and TRBJ2-5): GAGVSQSPRYKVTKRGQDVTLRCDPISSHATLYWYQQALGQGPEFLTYFNYEAQPDKSGLPSDRFSAERPEGSISTLTIQRTEQRDSAMYRCASSLGGQNQETQYFGPGTRLLVL.

The chain has TRBV10-3 and TRBJ1-1, with 7 bases fitting TRBD1. V was pared by 5 bases and J by 4 bases, with 7 bases of the junction left unmatched. Germline V CDR1 and CDR2: ENHRY, SYGVKD. This CDR3 has 14 amino acids. The CDR3 sequence: CAISRDSAGTEAFF. DNA for the CDR3: TGTGCCATCAGTAGGGACAGCGCGGGCACTGAAGCTTTCTTT.

The chain recombines TRBV5-8 with TRBJ1-4; D ambiguous. V lost 0 bases, J lost 0 bases, and 12 bases lay in between. Germline lookup yields CDR1 SGHTS and CDR2 YDEGEE. The CDR3 is 17 amino acids. The CDR3 nucleotides are TGTGCCAGCAGCTTGGGGGTTTTGGATGCAACTAATGAAAAACTGTTTTTT. This codes for CASSLGVLDATNEKLFF.

This clone was seen only a few times. The rearrangement links TRBV2 to TRBJ2-5; TRBD1 matches at 8 bases. V dropped 9 bases and J dropped 1; count of bases not matched to a gene: 7. The V gene's germline CDR1 is SNHLY and CDR2 FYNNEI. This CDR3 region has 14 residues. CDR3: CASRTGNPQETQYF. CDR3 bases: TGTGCCAGTCGGACAGGGAACCCCCAAGAGACCCAGTACTTC. Full variable domain (missing parts from reference TRBV2 and TRBJ2-5): EPEVTQTPSHQVTQMGQEVILRCVPISNHLYFYWYRQILGQKVEFLVSFYNNEISEKSEIFDDQFSVERPDGSNFTLKIRSTKLEDSAMYFCASRTGNPQETQYFGPGTRLLVL.

In DNA, the CDR3 is TGTGCCAGCAGTGTTAATCTTAACTATGGCTACACCTTC. The encoded protein is CASSVNLNYGYTF. The chain employs TRBV6-1 and TRBJ1-2; D gene uncertain. Germline V gene sequence: CDR1 MNHNS, CDR2 SASEGT. Trimming pared 4 bases from V and 1 base from J, leaving 7 bases between. The CDR3 runs to 13 residues.

The V and J genes are TRBV5-4 and TRBJ2-5; no clear D. The CDR3 spans 16 residues. V lost 3 bases to trimming and J lost 5 bases, with 20 bases between them. The V gene's germline CDR1 is SGHNT and CDR2 YYREEE (reference sequence). Here the CDR3 reads CASSSKLSPARETQYF. The CDR3 DNA follows: TGTGCCAGCAGCTCGAAGCTCAGTCCTGCCCGGGAGACCCAGTACTTC. The variable domain in full, completed from reference TRBV5-4 and TRBJ2-5, reads ETGVTQSPTHLIKTRGQQVTLRCSSQSGHNTVSWYQQALGQGPQFIFQYYREEENGRGNFPPRFSGLQFPNYSSELNVNALELDDSALYLCASSSKLSPARETQYFGPGTRLLVL.

The chain uses TRBV2 and TRBJ1-5; 7 positions agree with TRBD1. CDR1 is SNHLY, CDR2 FYNNEI, per germline. The CDR3 loop spans 13 amino acids. V shed 6 bases, J shed 11 bases, and the junction held 10 bases outside the gene matches. CDR3 in amino acids: CASRGQSRVAQHF. DNA of the CDR3: TGTGCCAGCAGGGGACAGTCCCGCGTGGCCCAGCATTTT.